This entry is about one T cell receptor beta chain. The assay was immunoSEQ multiplex PCR, and TCRdb's table has in-frame clones only and misses some. Of roughly 400,000 clones listed, about 87% are singletons. Trimming removed 2 bases at V and 4 bases at J, with 14 bases between. CDR1 and CDR2 (germline): LGHNA, YNFKEQ. The CDR3 has 15 residues. This entry comes from a study of blood T cell repertoires in COVID-19. Enrollees, about 18 to 95 years old, lived in approximately 24 US areas. Sequenced input: PBMCs or T cells enriched from blood (not recorded which). The TCR was taken from a woman between 45 and 60 years old who had recovered from COVID-19. This rearrangement joins TRBV4-2 to TRBJ1-2; D is ambiguous. CDR3 DNA sequence: TGTGCCAGCAGCCAATCGGGTGCAGACGGCTATGGCTACACCTTC. Residues: CASSQSGADGYGYTF.